The 18 T cell receptor beta chains below were found in one sample sequenced in a study of T cell repertoires in cytomegalovirus infection. TCRdb fed the reads into MiXCR, producing one record per CDR3 protein. The table shows some 300,000 distinct CDR3 sequences, with roughly 13% occurring only once. Source material: PBMCs. The receptors originated from a human donor in good health (CMV status not recorded). Some clones in this sample may be carry-over from other donors' samples.

This clonotype was detected a few times. The J gene is TRBJ2-3, the V gene TRBV6-4, with 13 bases matching TRBD2. Germline CDR1 MRHNA, CDR2 SNTAGT. J was trimmed by 4 bases and V by 8 bases; bases with no gene match: 6. This CDR3 is built from 15 residues. The CDR3 loop reads CASASGTSGADTQYF. CDR3 in DNA: TGTGCCAGCGCGTCCGGGACTAGCGGGGCAGATACGCAGTATTTT.

At least ten counts were recorded for this clonotype. The genes are TRBV7-6 and TRBJ2-7; 10 bases align to TRBD1. Germline CDR1 is SGHVS and CDR2 is FNYEAQ. V shed 5 bases and J 4 bases; nucleotides not matched to a gene: 17. This CDR3 has 18 residues. The DNA of the CDR3 is TGTGCCAGCAGCGGGAACCGGGACAGGGGCCGAGGGAGTTACGAGCAGTACTTC. Amino acids: CASSGNRDRGRGSYEQYF. Drawing the rest from reference TRBV7-6 and TRBJ2-7, the complete variable domain is GAGVSQSPRYKVTKRGQDVALRCDPISGHVSLYWYRQALGQGPEFLTYFNYEAQQDKSGLPNDRFSAERPEGSISTLTIQRTEQRDSAMYRCASSGNRDRGRGSYEQYFGPGTRLTVT.

The genes are TRBV6-2 or TRBV6-3 and TRBJ1-1; D is uncertain. Trimming pared 0 bases from V and 0 bases from J, leaving 2 bases between. This CDR3 has 13 residues. Germline V CDR1 and CDR2: MNHEY, SVGEGT. CDR3 sequence: CASSYSMNTEAFF. CDR3 bases: TGTGCCAGCAGTTACTCGATGAACACTGAAGCTTTCTTT.

The CDR3 DNA follows: TGTGCCAGCAACGCAAGAGGTCAGGCGGGTCAGCCCCAGCATTTT. Encoded protein: CASNARGQAGQPQHF. The V and J genes are TRBV9 and TRBJ1-5, with no clear D. CDR3 length: 15 residues. CDR1 is SGDLS and CDR2 is YYNGEE in the germline V gene. Trimming shortened V by 6 bases and J by 6 bases, and 19 bases separated the two germline ends.

This clonotype occurred many times. This chain connects TRBV7-2 to TRBJ2-5, with 7 bases that match TRBD2. Looked up from germline, CDR1 is SGHTA and CDR2 is FQGNSA. J gave up 5 bases and V 0 bases, and 6 bases lay outside the gene matches. This CDR3 region has 15 residues. Here the CDR3 DNA reads TGTGCCAGCAGCTTAGCTGGGAGGGCCAGGGAGACCCAGTACTTC. Its protein is CASSLAGRARETQYF.

In its sample, this clonotype was seen many times. CDR3: CASSMAGEAYNEQFF. The CDR3 coding sequence is TGTGCCAGTAGTATGGCGGGAGAGGCCTACAATGAGCAGTTCTTC. This sequence joins TRBV19 and TRBJ2-1, with 7 bases fitting TRBD2. In germline, CDR1 is LNHDA, CDR2 SQIVND (reference sequence). After removal of 3 bases from V and 2 bases from J, the junction contained 4 bases not matched to a gene. CDR3 size: 15 residues.

There are many counts of this clonotype. The chain links TRBV7-2 to TRBJ2-7; a weak D match, TRBD1 (8 bases). The V end lost 4 bases, the J end lost 0 bases, and 13 bases lay between the germline ends. Germline V CDR1 and CDR2: SGHTA, FQGNSA. The CDR3 sequence is 15 residues long. The CDR3, as DNA: TGTGCCAGCAGCTCAGCGGGACAGGCCTCCTACGAGCAGTACTTC. It specifies CASSSAGQASYEQYF.

In its sample, this clonotype was seen a few times. The rearrangement links TRBV5-1 to TRBJ2-1, with 8 bases that match TRBD1. V dropped 0 bases and J dropped 7; count of bases not matched to a gene: 6. In germline, CDR1 is SGHRS, CDR2 YFSETQ. This CDR3 contains 15 residues. The CDR3 DNA sequence: TGCGCCAGCAGCTTGGATGGACAGGGTTTGAATGAGCAGTTCTTC. Residues: CASSLDGQGLNEQFF. The full variable domain, completed using reference TRBV5-1 and TRBJ2-1, is KAGVTQTPRYLIKTRGQQVTLSCSPISGHRSVSWYQQTPGQGLQFLFEYFSETQRNKGNFPGRFSGRQFSNSRSEMNVSTLELGDSALYLCASSLDGQGLNEQFFGPGTRLTVL.

This clonotype was observed a few times. CDR3 nucleotide sequence: TGTGCCAGCAGCCTACGGCCGACAGGGAACTACGAGCAGTACTTC. Encoded protein: CASSLRPTGNYEQYF. The genes are TRBV13 and TRBJ2-7; 7 nucleotides match TRBD1. V shed 5 bases, J shed 3 bases, and the junction held 10 bases outside the gene matches. The CDR3 contains 15 residues. CDR1 PRHDT and CDR2 FYEKMQ come from the germline V gene (reference sequence).

This clonotype showed up many times. The chain is built from TRBV7-8 and TRBJ2-7; D is tentatively TRBD1 or TRBD2 (5 bases each). The germline V gene encodes CDR1 SGHVS and CDR2 FQNEAQ. The CDR3 runs to 15 residues. V lost 5 bases and J 4 bases, leaving 18 bases between the germline ends. The CDR3 spells CASSQSPGTEYEQYF. For the CDR3, the DNA is TGTGCCAGCAGCCAGAGCCCCGGGACGGAGTACGAGCAGTACTTC.

The V gene is TRBV28, the J gene TRBJ1-3; D uncertain. The CDR3 spans 14 residues. Trimming pared 7 bases from V and 6 bases from J, leaving 16 bases between. Germline V CDR1 and CDR2: MDHEN, SYDVKM. The CDR3 reads CASTSGGNANTIYF. CDR3 nucleotide sequence: TGTGCCAGCACATCTGGTGGTAATGCAAACACCATATATTTT. Supplemented by reference TRBV28 and TRBJ1-3, the full variable domain reads DVKVTQSSRYLVKRTGEKVFLECVQDMDHENMFWYRQDPGLGLRLIYFSYDVKMKEKGDIPEGYSVSREKKERFSLILESASTNQTSMYLCASTSGGNANTIYFGEGSWLTVV.

This clonotype was detected only a few times. The rearrangement joins TRBV7-6 to TRBJ1-3; D remains ambiguous. Germline assignment: CDR1 SGHVS and CDR2 FNYEAQ. The CDR3 spans 12 residues. Trimming removed 5 bases from V and 8 bases from J, with 10 bases in between. The CDR3 region is CASSLTADTIYF. For the CDR3, the DNA is TGTGCCAGCAGCCTAACAGCGGACACCATATATTTT.

This clonotype was seen a few times. A much larger clone lies one base from this, so it may be a read error. The chain links TRBV7-2 to TRBJ2-1, with 8 bases that match TRBD2. The CDR3 sequence is 16 residues long. J gave up 11 bases and V 5 bases, and 17 bases lay outside the gene matches. Germline values: CDR1 SGHTA, CDR2 FQGNSA. The chain's CDR3 is CASSTVRGAISNQQFF. DNA for the CDR3: TGTGCCAGCAGCACCGTGCGGGGGGCTATAAGTAATCAGCAGTTCTTC.

Details on this clonotype: A read error may produce the germline difference seen at one junction end. The chain carries TRBV7-7 and TRBJ2-2, with 9 bases identical to TRBD2. Germline V CDR1 and CDR2: SSHAT, FNYEAQ (reference sequence). This CDR3 is built from 17 residues. The CDR3 loop reads CASSLHEAGGRTGELFF. In DNA, the CDR3 is TGTGCTAGCAGCTTACATGAGGCGGGAGGGAGGACCGGGGAGCTGTTTTTT.

The gene calls are TRBV2 and TRBJ2-7; 7 bases agree with TRBD2. Trimming cost V 1 base and J 6 bases; bases outside gene matches: 15. Germline loops: CDR1 SNHLY, CDR2 FYNNEI. The CDR3 totals 17 residues. As DNA, the CDR3 is TGTGCCAGCAGTGAAGATATGCCGGGACTACGCGCGGGCGAGCAGTACTTC. This encodes CASSEDMPGLRAGEQYF. Drawing the rest from reference TRBV2 and TRBJ2-7, the complete variable domain is EPEVTQTPSHQVTQMGQEVILRCVPISNHLYFYWYRQILGQKVEFLVSFYNNEISEKSEIFDDQFSVERPDGSNFTLKIRSTKLEDSAMYFCASSEDMPGLRAGEQYFGPGTRLTVT.

This clonotype turned up a few times. The chain is built from TRBV14 and TRBJ2-3, with a possible D match to TRBD1 (5 bases). This CDR3 contains 18 residues. Germline V gene data show CDR1 as SGHDN and CDR2 as FVKESK. V was shortened by 1 base and J by 4 bases, with 21 bases between the two germline ends. The CDR3 here is CASSQVGPRTFSPDTQYF. DNA of the CDR3: TGTGCCAGCAGCCAAGTAGGCCCCCGGACATTTTCACCAGATACGCAGTATTTT.

This clonotype was counted many times. The V and J genes are TRBV20-1 and TRBJ1-2, with 7 nucleotides matching TRBD1. V lost 5 bases, J lost 4 bases, and 7 bases stayed unmatched. Per the germline V gene, CDR1 is DFQATT and CDR2 is SNEGSKA (reference sequence). CDR3 length equals 13 residues. DNA for the CDR3: TGCAGTGCTCCCCGGGACAGAGGCTATGGCTACACCTTC. Translated: CSAPRDRGYGYTF.

The V call is TRBV9, the J call TRBJ2-3; 7 bases align to TRBD1. Trimming cost V 3 bases and J 2 bases; bases outside gene matches: 9. Germline loops: CDR1 SGDLS, CDR2 YYNGEE. This CDR3 spans 16 amino acids. The CDR3 sequence is CASSAGTESHTDTQYF. The CDR3 DNA reads TGTGCCAGCAGCGCGGGGACAGAGTCACACACAGATACGCAGTATTTT.